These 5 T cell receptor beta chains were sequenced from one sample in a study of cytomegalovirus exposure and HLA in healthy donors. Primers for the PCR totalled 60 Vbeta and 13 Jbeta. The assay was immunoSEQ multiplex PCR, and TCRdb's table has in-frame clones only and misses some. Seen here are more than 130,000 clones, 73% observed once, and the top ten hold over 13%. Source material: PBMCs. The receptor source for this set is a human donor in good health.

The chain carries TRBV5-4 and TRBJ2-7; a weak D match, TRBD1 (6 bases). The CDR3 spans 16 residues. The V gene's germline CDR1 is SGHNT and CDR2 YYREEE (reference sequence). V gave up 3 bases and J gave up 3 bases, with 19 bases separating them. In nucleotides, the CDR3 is TGTGCCAGCAGCTCCGCACAGGGTAGTTCTTACTACGAGCAGTACTTC. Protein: CASSSAQGSSYYEQYF.

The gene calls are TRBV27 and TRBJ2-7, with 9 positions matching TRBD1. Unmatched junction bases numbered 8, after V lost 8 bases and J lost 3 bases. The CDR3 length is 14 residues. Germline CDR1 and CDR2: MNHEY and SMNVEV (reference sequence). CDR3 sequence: CASGPGTGIYEQYF. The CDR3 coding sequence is TGTGCCAGCGGTCCCGGGACAGGGATCTACGAGCAGTACTTC.

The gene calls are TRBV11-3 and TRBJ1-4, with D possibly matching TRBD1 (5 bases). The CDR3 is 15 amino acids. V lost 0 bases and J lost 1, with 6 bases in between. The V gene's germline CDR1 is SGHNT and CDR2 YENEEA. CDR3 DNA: TGTGCCAGCAGCTTAGAGGGGGGAACTAATGAAAAACTGTTTTTT. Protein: CASSLEGGTNEKLFF.

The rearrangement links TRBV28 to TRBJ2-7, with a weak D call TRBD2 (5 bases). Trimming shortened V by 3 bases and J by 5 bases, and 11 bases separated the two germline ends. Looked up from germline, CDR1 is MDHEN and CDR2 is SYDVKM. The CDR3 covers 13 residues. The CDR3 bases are TGTGCCAGCAGTTTGCACGGGGTTGACGAGCAGTACTTC. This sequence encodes CASSLHGVDEQYF.

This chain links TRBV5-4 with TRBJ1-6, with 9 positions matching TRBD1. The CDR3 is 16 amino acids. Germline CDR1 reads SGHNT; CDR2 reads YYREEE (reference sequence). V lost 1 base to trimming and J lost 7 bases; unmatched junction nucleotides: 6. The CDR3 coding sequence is TGTGCCAGCAGCTTGATTGGGACAGGGCAAAATTCACCCCTCCACTTT. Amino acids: CASSLIGTGQNSPLHF. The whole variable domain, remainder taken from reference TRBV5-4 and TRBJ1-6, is ETGVTQSPTHLIKTRGQQVTLRCSSQSGHNTVSWYQQALGQGPQFIFQYYREEENGRGNFPPRFSGLQFPNYSSELNVNALELDDSALYLCASSLIGTGQNSPLHFGNGTRLTVT.